This T cell receptor (beta chain) was sequenced for a study of blood T cell repertoires in COVID-19 (dated by TCRdb to the early 2020s). Concerning the study at large: Samples covering the acute and convalescent phases of COVID-19 were provided by collaborators in the United States, Italy and Spain. Where available, HLA class I and class II types were obtained from metadata supplied by the sample provider rather than from assay-based typing. Nearly every sample came with metadata listing a de-identified subject ID, COVID-19 status, age in years and sex. Subjects who had been exposed to COVID-19, were actively infected with it, or had recovered from it provided the deeply sampled blood TCRbeta repertoires that made up the dataset. Samples were obtained from the ongoing ImmuneRACE study (first 160 participants) and from 1,254 subjects provided by 6 global collaborators. The repertoires were released in a freely available public database meant as a resource for research on the immune response to SARS-CoV-2. The material from the prospective study consisted of cDNA or gDNA derived from T cells, B-cell-depleted T cells, or PBMCs. The full study reports these points: How much clinical and demographic metadata was included differed by source and by participant, and the metadata was provided uncurated.

The immunoSEQ Assay, a bias-controlled multiplex PCR, was used to amplify TCRbeta CDR3 regions from genomic DNA. The paper's data handling went like this. Within the assay, amplification of reference gene primers was used to estimate how many nucleated cells each sample contained. To quantify the absolute abundance of each unique TCRbeta CDR3 rearrangement, sequence reads were collapsed and filtered. For each sample, productive Simpson clonality was calculated by taking the square root of Simpson's diversity index across productive rearrangements. TCRdb limited this immuneACCESS table to in-frame rearrangements with V and J called. A share of clones is missing; checked studies link under half to unresolved V genes, and the rest is unexplained. Clone size and the V and J calls come from that table; the DNA yielded D and trimming. Across this sample there are roughly 260,000 clones, with over 75% seen only once. The ten largest account for roughly 2.5% of the sample.

The V end gives up 5 bases and the J end 3 bases, leaving 8 bases in the junction not matched to a gene. The CDR3 measures 16 amino acids from cysteine to phenylalanine. The kept DNA is CDR3 alone, 48 bases in frame from the first base. The germline V gene (reference sequence) supplies CDR1 SEHNR and CDR2 FQNEAQ. Each collaborating institution followed its own protocols to collect whole blood in K2EDTA tubes. For TCRbeta analysis, collaborators shipped samples as frozen whole blood, isolated PBMCs, or DNA extracted from either of those sample types. This clone came up once. Its recognized antigen is unknown. Base qualities are not recorded, but no much larger clone differs from it by a single base.

Recombination joined TRBV7-9 with TRBJ2-1, with TRBD1 identical over 9 junction bases. Sequencing input: peripheral blood. This TCR was recovered from a woman aged 45-65 years with acute or convalescent COVID-19. The DNA reads as follows: TGTGCCAGCAGCCTATCGCGGACAGGGGACTACAATGAGCAGTTCTTC. It is translated as CASSLSRTGDYNEQFF.